This TCR beta chain was found in a study of CD8 T cells in Susac syndrome. V lost 4 bases and J lost 2, with 9 bases in between. The CDR3 consists of 14 residues. Germline CDR1 and CDR2: SGHTA and FQGNSA. TCR beta from blood CD8+ and CD4+ T cells was sequenced. It was with random hexamers that roughly 0.5 to 1 ug RNA was reverse transcribed. TCRdb itself ran the immunoSEQ multiplex PCR reads through MiXCR, one entry per CDR3 protein. The table records a few hundred thousand distinct CDR3 sequences, roughly 85% of them present only once. The sequence came from a human donor with multiple sclerosis. The specimen was CD8+ T cells from PBMCs. The chain recombines TRBV7-2 with TRBJ2-1, with D possibly TRBD2 on 6 matching bases. CDR3 in amino acids: CASSWPGAYNEQFF. The CDR3 DNA follows: TGTGCCAGCAGCTGGCCGGGGGCCTACAATGAGCAGTTCTTC.